This T cell receptor (beta chain) was obtained from a study of OX40 agonist ivuxolimab in advanced cancers. Notes on the research overall: The costimulatory receptor OX40 (CD134) was targeted by ivuxolimab, a fully human IgG2 agonistic monoclonal antibody. Intravenous ivuxolimab was administered to patients every 2 weeks at six dose levels: 0.01, 0.1, 0.3, 1.5, 3 and 10 mg/kg. Among the roughly 52 dose-escalation patients, some 19 had hepatocellular carcinoma, around 15 melanoma, 9 renal cell carcinoma and 9 head and neck cancer. In the dose-escalation cohort, around four fifths of patients were male, and the mean age was approximately 60 years with a range of roughly 20 to 80. Prior anti-PD-1, anti-PD-L1 or anti-CTLA-4 therapy was permitted, and checkpoint inhibitors had been received by more than 35% of dose-escalation patients. Partial responses occurred in three dose-escalation patients: two with cutaneous melanoma and one with hepatocellular carcinoma. The point of sequencing TCRbeta in the periphery was to test whether ivuxolimab changed TCR sequence diversity and drove clonal T-cell expansion. The paper covers the monotherapy dose-escalation part of the phase I ivuxolimab trial, which included N ≈ 50 patients. Overall study outcomes, separate from this receptor: Low levels of normalized T-cell clonal expansion were also shown by some nonresponding patients. On average, CD8+ T cells showed more expanded clones than CD4+ T cells after ivuxolimab. In the 0.1-3.0 mg/kg groups, partial responders had among the lowest normalized peripheral clonal expansion, particularly in CD8+ T cells. Clonal expansion of both CD4+ and CD8+ blood T cells was observed from baseline to week 6 at doses 0.1 to 3.0 mg/kg. Which antigens the clonally expanded peripheral T cells were specific for was not determined.

The CDR3 holds 15 amino acids from the cysteine to the phenylalanine. Only the CDR3 region is kept as DNA, spanning 45 bases read in frame from base 1. Ends trimmed: V by 6 bases, J by 1 base; bases unmatched to a gene: 8. Looking up the germline V gene (reference sequence) yields CDR1 SEHNR and CDR2 FQNEAQ. Genomic DNA was extracted from sorted cells for sequencing of the TCRbeta CDR3 region. The immunoSEQ Assay was used to sequence the TCRbeta CDR3 regions. Held by TCRdb, this immuneACCESS table contains in-frame sequences only and omits some clones. Under half of the omission traces to an unresolved V gene where checked; the cause of the rest is unknown. This sample holds approximately 84,000 clones; about 86% were observed only once. Of the sample, roughly 0.9% falls within the top ten clones. A word on this clone: Its antigen remains undetermined. No per-base quality is available; no much larger clone lies one base away.

The trial excluded patients who had a history of autoimmune disease or were on systemic immunosuppression. In every dose cohort, peripheral blood was drawn for TCR sequencing at baseline, cycle 4 day 1, and cycle 7 day 1. The samples were taken from a phase I, first-in-human, multicenter, open-label dose-escalation trial of ivuxolimab. Adults with locally advanced or metastatic melanoma, renal cell, hepatocellular, or head and neck squamous cell carcinoma were enrolled in the trial. Before TCR sequencing, CD4+ and CD8+ T cells were separately sorted from peripheral blood. This chain is built from TRBV7-9 and TRBJ1-1; 7 bases in the junction line up with TRBD1. The sequence derives from an adult with an advanced solid tumor such as melanoma, head and neck, liver or kidney cancer. The sequenced sample was CD4+ or CD8+ T cells sorted from blood, obtained in a trial of the OX40 agonist ivuxolimab. The CDR3 region reads CASSSGQTTNTEAFF. The sequence in DNA is TGTGCCAGCAGTTCGGGACAGACCACGAACACTGAAGCTTTCTTT. Full variable domain (CDR3 extended with the reference TRBV7-9 and TRBJ1-1 proteins): DTGVSQNPRHKITKRGQNVTFRCDPISEHNRLYWYRQTLGQGPEFLTYFQNEAQLEKSRLLSDRFSAERPKGSFSTLEIQRTEQGDSAMYLCASSSGQTTNTEAFFGQGTRLTVV.